Included here is one TCR beta chain sequence, with context. Its antigen is unidentified. The CDR3 runs 15 residues. Unmatched junction bases numbered 4, after V lost 4 bases and J lost 2 bases. Germline CDR1 is SEHNR and CDR2 is FQNEAQ (reference sequence). The data are from a study of T cells in Graves' hyperthyroidism and ophthalmopathy. Study conclusions and caveats: Ophthalmopathy was separated from stable hyperthyroidism by a 13 V-J model.

Regions amplified from RNA transcripts were the TCR beta CDR3 regions. The HTBI set primed first-round TCR CDR3 RT-PCR. TCRdb passed the multiplex PCR reads through MiXCR, listing each CDR3 protein once. The sample has about 640,000 distinct CDR3 sequences; 20% to 25% are singletons. The chain employs TRBV7-9 and TRBJ1-5, with 8 bases lining up with TRBD1. Sequenced sample: blood. The receptor was derived from a man aged 25-40 years with Graves' ophthalmopathy. CDR3 DNA: TGTGCCAGCAGCTCGGACAGGGTGGGCAATCAGCCCCAGCATTTT. Translated: CASSSDRVGNQPQHF.